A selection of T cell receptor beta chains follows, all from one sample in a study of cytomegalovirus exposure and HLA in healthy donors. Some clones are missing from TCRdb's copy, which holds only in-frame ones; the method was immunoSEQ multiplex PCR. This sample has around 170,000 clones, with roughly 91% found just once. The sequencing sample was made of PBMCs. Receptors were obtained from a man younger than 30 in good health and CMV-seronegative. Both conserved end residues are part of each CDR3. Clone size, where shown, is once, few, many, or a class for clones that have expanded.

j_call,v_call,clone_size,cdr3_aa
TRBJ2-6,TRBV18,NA,CASSPGQVRFSGANVLTF
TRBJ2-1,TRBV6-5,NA,CASSYRGRANEQFF
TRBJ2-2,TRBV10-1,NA,CASSRDSANTGELFF
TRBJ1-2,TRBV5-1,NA,CASSTFGNPNGYTF
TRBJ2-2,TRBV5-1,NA,CASSLVQKYTGELFF
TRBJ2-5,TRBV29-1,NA,CSGGQNVQETQYF
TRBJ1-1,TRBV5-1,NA,CASSFGTGMNTEAFF
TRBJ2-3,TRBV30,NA,CAWRPVGSFTQYF
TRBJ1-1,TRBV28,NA,CASSRGSENTEAFF
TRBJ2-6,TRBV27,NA,CASSYYHSGANVLTF
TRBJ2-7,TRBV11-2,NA,CASSERLAGGRTYEQYF
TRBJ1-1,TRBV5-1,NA,CASSLEGATEAFF
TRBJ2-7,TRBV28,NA,CASSFGQVYEQYF
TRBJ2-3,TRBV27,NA,CASSLFGSHSTDTQYF
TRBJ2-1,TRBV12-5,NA,CASGSGTEQFF
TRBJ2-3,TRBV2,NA,CASSGSVGRAVRADTQYF
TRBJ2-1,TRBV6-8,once,CASRGGSQREVINEQFF
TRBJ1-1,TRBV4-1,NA,CASSQGRTVPNTEAFF
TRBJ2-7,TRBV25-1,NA,CASSDGLAGYNEQYF
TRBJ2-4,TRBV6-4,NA,CASSADSENIQYF
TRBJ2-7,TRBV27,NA,CASSPLLGSYEQYF
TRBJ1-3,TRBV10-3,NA,CAIRDGDFSGNTIYF
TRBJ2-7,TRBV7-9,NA,CASSLANDRSYEQYF
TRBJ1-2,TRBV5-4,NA,CASSGVDYGYTF
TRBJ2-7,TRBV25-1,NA,CASSGPSYEQYF
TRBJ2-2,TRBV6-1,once,CASKSQGANTGELFF
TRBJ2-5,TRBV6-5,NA,CASSYYLGQQETQYF
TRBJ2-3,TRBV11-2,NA,CASSPGGLRTDTQYF
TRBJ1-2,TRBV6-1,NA,CASSEVRTRYGYTF
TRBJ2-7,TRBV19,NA,CASSMGTGEYEQYF
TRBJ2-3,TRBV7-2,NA,CASSLARSSGAGDTQYF
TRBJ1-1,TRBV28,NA,CASSDRVGTEAFF
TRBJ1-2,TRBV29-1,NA,CSVSPSFDRAYGYTF
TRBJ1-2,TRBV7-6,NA,CASSPGGGGYTF
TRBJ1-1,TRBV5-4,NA,CASSLDWETEAFF
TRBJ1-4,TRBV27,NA,CASSLRASNEKLFF
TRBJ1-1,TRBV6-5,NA,CASSYKGTGGTEAFF
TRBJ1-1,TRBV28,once,CASYLRDTEAFF
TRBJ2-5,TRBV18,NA,CASSLTSGTETQYF
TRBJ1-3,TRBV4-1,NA,CASSQDPYDRGGNTIYF
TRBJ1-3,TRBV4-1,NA,CASSQTQGDGNTIYF
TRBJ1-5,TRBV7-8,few,CASSRDSNQPQHF
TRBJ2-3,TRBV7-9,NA,CASSIAGVSDTQYF
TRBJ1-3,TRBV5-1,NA,CASSSPGGTDGNTIYF
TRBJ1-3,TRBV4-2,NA,CASSQDIGQGNTIYF
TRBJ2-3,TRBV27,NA,CASSLQGATDTQYF
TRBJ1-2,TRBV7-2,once,CASSSRAGPYGYTF
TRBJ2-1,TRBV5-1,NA,CASSGSSPYNEQFF
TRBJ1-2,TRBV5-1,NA,CASSLGQGFYGYTF
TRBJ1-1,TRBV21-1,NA,CASSKSEDRRAPLDTEAFF
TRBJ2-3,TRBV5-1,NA,CASSLAETATDTQYF
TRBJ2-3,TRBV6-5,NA,CASSYDSGRLTDTQYF
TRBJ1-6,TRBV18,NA,CASSPTGGKGVRSSPLHF
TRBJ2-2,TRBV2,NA,CASSVMGATVGELFF
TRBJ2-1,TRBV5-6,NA,CASSLVGTYYYNEQFF
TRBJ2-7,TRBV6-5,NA,CASSYSDSSYEQYF
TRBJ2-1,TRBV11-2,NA,CASTNRGGEQFF
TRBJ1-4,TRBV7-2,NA,CASSLVGGFEEKLFF
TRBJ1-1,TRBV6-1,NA,CASYRGLYTEAFF
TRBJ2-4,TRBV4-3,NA,CASSQEFEPSVIQYF